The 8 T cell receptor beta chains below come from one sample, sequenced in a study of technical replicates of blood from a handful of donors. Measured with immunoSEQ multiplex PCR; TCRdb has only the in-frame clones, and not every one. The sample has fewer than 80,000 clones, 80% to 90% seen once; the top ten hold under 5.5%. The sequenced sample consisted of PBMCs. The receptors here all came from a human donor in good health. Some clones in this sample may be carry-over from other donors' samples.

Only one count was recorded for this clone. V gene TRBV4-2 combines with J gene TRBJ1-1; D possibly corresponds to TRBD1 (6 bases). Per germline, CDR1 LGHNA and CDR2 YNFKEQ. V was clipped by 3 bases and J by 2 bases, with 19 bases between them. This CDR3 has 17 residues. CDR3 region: CASSQASGGRVNTEAFF. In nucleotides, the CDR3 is TGTGCCAGCAGCCAGGCCAGTGGGGGCAGGGTAAACACTGAAGCTTTCTTT.

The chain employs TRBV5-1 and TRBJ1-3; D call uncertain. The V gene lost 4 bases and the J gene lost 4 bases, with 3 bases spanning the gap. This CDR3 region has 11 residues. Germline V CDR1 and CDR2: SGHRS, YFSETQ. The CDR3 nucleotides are TGCGCCAGCAGCCCGGGAAACACCATATATTTT. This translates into CASSPGNTIYF.

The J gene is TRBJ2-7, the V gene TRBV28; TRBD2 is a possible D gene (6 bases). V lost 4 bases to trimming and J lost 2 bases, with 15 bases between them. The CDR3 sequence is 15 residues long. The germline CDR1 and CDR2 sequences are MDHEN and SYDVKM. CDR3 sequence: CASSSVTTGAYEQYF. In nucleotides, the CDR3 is TGTGCCAGCAGTTCCGTAACCACGGGGGCCTACGAGCAGTACTTC.

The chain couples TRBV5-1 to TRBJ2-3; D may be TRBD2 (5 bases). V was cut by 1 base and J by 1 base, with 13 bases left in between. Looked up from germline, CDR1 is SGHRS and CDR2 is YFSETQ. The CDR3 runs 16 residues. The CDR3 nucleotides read TGCGCCAGCAGCTTGAATCCGGGATCTGGCACAGATACGCAGTATTTT. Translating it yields CASSLNPGSGTDTQYF.

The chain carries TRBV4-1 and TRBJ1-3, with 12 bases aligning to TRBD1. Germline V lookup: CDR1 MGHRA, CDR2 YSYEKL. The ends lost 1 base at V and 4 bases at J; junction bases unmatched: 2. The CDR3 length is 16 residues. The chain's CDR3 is CASSQVGTGGGNTIYF. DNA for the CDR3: TGCGCCAGCAGCCAAGTCGGGACAGGGGGCGGAAACACCATATATTTT.

The CDR3 protein is CASSFGGGRYTGELFF. CDR3 nucleotides: TGCGCCAGCAGCTTCGGGGGGGGAAGGTACACCGGGGAGCTGTTTTTT. This chain joins TRBV5-1 and TRBJ2-2; 8 bases fit TRBD2. The junction had 6 bases not matched to a gene; V was cut back by 2 bases and J by 3 bases. The V gene's germline CDR1 is SGHRS and CDR2 YFSETQ. The CDR3 has 16 residues.

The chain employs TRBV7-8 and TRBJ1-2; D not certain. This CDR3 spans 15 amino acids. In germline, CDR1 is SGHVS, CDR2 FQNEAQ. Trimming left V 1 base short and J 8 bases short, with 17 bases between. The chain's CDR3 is CASSLEVSLGSGYTF. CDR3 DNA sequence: TGTGCCAGCAGCTTAGAGGTCTCCTTGGGTAGCGGCTACACCTTC.

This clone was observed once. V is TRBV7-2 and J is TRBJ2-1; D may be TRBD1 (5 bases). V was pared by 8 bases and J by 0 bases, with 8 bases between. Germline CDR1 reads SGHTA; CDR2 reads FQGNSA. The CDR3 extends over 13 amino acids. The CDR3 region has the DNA TGTGCCAGCGGGGCGGCCTCCTACAATGAGCAGTTCTTC. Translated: CASGAASYNEQFF.